The entry below describes one TCR beta chain. Antigen unknown. Trimming removed 1 base at V and 0 bases at J, with 10 bases between. Per germline, CDR1 MNHNS and CDR2 SASEGT. This CDR3 comprises 16 residues. These data originate in a study of OX40 agonist ivuxolimab in advanced cancers. For the study at large: Every 2 weeks, patients received ivuxolimab intravenously, dosed at 0.01 to 10 mg/kg.

General observations from the study: Mean expanded clone counts were higher in CD8+ than CD4+ T cells.

Produced via immunoSEQ multiplex PCR; TCRdb's table is partial and in-frame only. The sample holds over 90,000 clones, less than 95% seen once. The material was CD4+ or CD8+ T cells sorted from blood, obtained in a trial of the OX40 agonist ivuxolimab. The receptor was derived from an adult with an advanced solid tumor such as melanoma, head and neck, liver or kidney cancer. This chain joins TRBV6-1 and TRBJ1-3; perhaps TRBD1 as D (5 bases). CDR3 in amino acids: CASSEVGPGSGNTIYF. CDR3 sequence (DNA): TGTGCCAGCAGTGAAGTGGGGCCAGGCTCTGGAAACACCATATATTTT.